The T cell receptor (beta chain) under discussion was sequenced for a study of T cells in Graves' hyperthyroidism and ophthalmopathy. There are many counts of this clonotype. It was RNA transcripts that yielded the amplified TCR beta CDR3 regions. Primed by the HTBI set, a first-round RT-PCR was run on the TCR CDR3. Using its own MiXCR run on the multiplex PCR reads, TCRdb lists one record per CDR3 protein. The table shows about 52,000 distinct CDR3 sequences, with less than 60% occurring only once. Sequences were obtained from blood. The clonotype was recovered from a woman between 45 and 60 years old with Graves' ophthalmopathy.

The CDR3: CASSLSQGSEQYF. The CDR3 DNA reads TGTGCCAGCAGCCTAAGCCAGGGCAGCGAGCAGTACTTC. The chain is built from TRBV14 and TRBJ2-7; D is possibly TRBD1 (5 bases). The ends were cut back, 4 bases at V and 6 bases at J, with 13 bases in the middle. Germline CDR1 reads SGHDN; CDR2 reads FVKESK. There are 13 residues in the CDR3.